This TCR beta chain was sequenced in a study of PD-1 blockade in classical Hodgkin lymphoma. This CDR3 region has 14 residues. Germline loops: CDR1 WNHNN, CDR2 SYGVQD (reference sequence). V lost 6 bases to trimming and J lost 1 base, with 12 bases between them. The protocol was immunoSEQ multiplex PCR, while the TCRdb copy is restricted to in-frame clones and leaves out a portion. The sample includes 26,000 or so clones, 60% to 85% of them seen just once. Autologous stem cell transplantation was followed by relapse in every patient, and brentuximab vedotin exposure varied. Magnetic negative selection purified CD4+ T cells from thawed PBMCs.

The chain is built from TRBV10-1 and TRBJ2-5; D ambiguous. The sequence came from a human donor with classical Hodgkin lymphoma. The sample in question was CD4+ T cells from blood, obtained at baseline. CDR3 loop: CASSANVGQETQYF. The DNA for the CDR3 is TGCGCCAGCAGCGCGAATGTGGGCCAAGAGACCCAGTACTTC.